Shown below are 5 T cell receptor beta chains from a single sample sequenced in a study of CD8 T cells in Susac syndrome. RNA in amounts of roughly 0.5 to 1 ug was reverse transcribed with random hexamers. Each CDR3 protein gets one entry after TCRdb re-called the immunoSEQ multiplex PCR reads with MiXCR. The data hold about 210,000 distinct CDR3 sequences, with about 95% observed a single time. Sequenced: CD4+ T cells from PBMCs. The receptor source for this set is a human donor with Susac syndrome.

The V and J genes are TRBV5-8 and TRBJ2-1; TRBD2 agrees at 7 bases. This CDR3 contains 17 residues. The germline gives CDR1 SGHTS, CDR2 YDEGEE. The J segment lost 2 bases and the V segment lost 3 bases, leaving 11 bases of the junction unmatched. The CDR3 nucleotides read TGTGCCAGCAGCTCCCATTTCGGCAGCGGGGCCTACAATGAGCAGTTCTTC. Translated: CASSSHFGSGAYNEQFF.

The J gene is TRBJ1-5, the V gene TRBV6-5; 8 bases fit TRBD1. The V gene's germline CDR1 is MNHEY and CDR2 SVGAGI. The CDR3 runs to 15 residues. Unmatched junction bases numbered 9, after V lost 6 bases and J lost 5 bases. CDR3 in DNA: TGTGCCAGCAGCCCCACATACAGGGGGGATCAGCCCCAGCATTTT. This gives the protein CASSPTYRGDQPQHF.

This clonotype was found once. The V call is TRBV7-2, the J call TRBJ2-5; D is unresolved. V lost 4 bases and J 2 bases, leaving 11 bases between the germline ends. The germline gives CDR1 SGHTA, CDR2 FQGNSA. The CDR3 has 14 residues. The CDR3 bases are TGTGCCAGCAGCTCCTTGGCCAGACAAGAGACCCAGTACTTC. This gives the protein CASSSLARQETQYF. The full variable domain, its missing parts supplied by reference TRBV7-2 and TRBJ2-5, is GAGVSQSPSNKVTEKGKDVELRCDPISGHTALYWYRQSLGQGLEFLIYFQGNSAPDKSGLPSDRFSAERTGGSVSTLTIQRTQQEDSAVYLCASSSLARQETQYFGPGTRLLVL.

The CDR3 loop is CASSYPDSYEQYF. For the CDR3, the DNA is TGTGCCAGCAGTTACCCGGATTCGTACGAGCAGTACTTC. This sequence joins TRBV6-2 or TRBV6-3 and TRBJ2-7; D not resolved. Germline CDR1 is MNHEY and CDR2 is SVGEGT. The CDR3 runs to 13 residues. V was cut by 2 bases and J by 4 bases, with 9 bases left in between.

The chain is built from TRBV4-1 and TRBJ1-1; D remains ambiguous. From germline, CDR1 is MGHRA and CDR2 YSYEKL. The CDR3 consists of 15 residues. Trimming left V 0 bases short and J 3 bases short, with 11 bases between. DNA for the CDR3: TGCGCCAGCAGCCAAGAGGCAGGTGCGTACACTGAAGCTTTCTTT. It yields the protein CASSQEAGAYTEAFF.